Below, 26 T cell receptor beta chains from the same sample are listed, as sequenced in a study of cytomegalovirus exposure and HLA in healthy donors (dated by TCRdb to 2016 to 2017). The library was obtained by the immunoSEQ multiplex PCR assay. For the multiplex PCR, a mixture combining 60 forward primers for TCR Vbeta segments and 13 reverse primers for TCR Jbeta segments was used. The table comes from immuneACCESS by way of TCRdb, which keeps in-frame sequences with V and J called. Part of the clones is missing from these tables; in studies checked, under half for an unresolved V gene and the rest for unknown reasons. A total of 50,000 to 70,000 clones appear in this sample, roughly 83% of them only once. The ten most abundant clones make up less than 2% of the sample. The sequencing sample was made of PBMCs. These receptors came from a human donor in good health.

V and J are TRBV4-1 and TRBJ1-2; 8 bases are a match to TRBD1. V shed 0 bases and J 7 bases; nucleotides not matched to a gene: 4. This CDR3 has 14 amino acids. CDR1 is MGHRA and CDR2 is YSYEKL in the germline V gene. The CDR3 is CASSQDRGPFGYTF. CDR3 nucleotides: TGCGCCAGCAGCCAAGACAGGGGGCCCTTTGGCTACACCTTC.

The chain recombines TRBV5-1 with TRBJ2-2; TRBD2 matches 11 bases. The V and J ends lost 2 bases and 7 bases, in that order; junction bases with no gene match: 4. The CDR3 runs to 15 residues. Germline-derived CDR1 and CDR2 are SGHRS and YFSETQ. CDR3 coding DNA: TGCGCCAGCAGCTTTCTCCTAGCGGGAGGCGGGGAGCTGTTTTTT. This translates into CASSFLLAGGGELFF.

This clone was seen just once. The chain employs TRBV10-2 and TRBJ1-1; no clear D gene. The V and J ends lost 5 bases and 3 bases respectively, with 7 bases between them. Per germline, CDR1 WSHSY and CDR2 SAAADI. There are 12 residues in the CDR3. The CDR3: CASSPGDTEAFF. The CDR3 bases are TGCGCCAGCAGTCCCGGGGACACTGAAGCTTTCTTT.

The chain couples TRBV5-1 to TRBJ2-3, with 7 bases that match TRBD1. Germline V gene data show CDR1 as SGHRS and CDR2 as YFSETQ. The junction had 12 bases not matched to a gene; V was cut back by 0 bases and J by 5 bases. There are 17 residues in the CDR3. CDR3 DNA sequence: TGCGCCAGCAGCTTGGGACGACAGGGACCCGGAATAGATACGCAGTATTTT. It specifies CASSLGRQGPGIDTQYF.

The chain recombines TRBV30 with TRBJ2-5, with 11 positions matching TRBD2. The CDR3 sequence is 16 residues long. CDR1 is GTSNPN, CDR2 SVGIG, per germline (reference sequence). V shed 4 bases, J shed 4 bases, and the junction held 11 bases outside the gene matches. In DNA, the CDR3 is TGTGCCTGGACCCGATTAGCGGGAGGGCTTGGAGAGACCCAGTACTTC. Protein product: CAWTRLAGGLGETQYF.

In its sample, this clone was seen a few times. The chain is built from TRBV10-3 and TRBJ2-6; tentatively, D is TRBD1 (5 bases). The ends were cut back, 3 bases at V and 3 bases at J, with 18 bases in the middle. Germline CDR1 is ENHRY and CDR2 is SYGVKD. This CDR3 is 18 amino acids long. The CDR3 region is CAISEVRQGPGGANVLTF. For the CDR3, the DNA is TGTGCCATCAGTGAAGTCCGGCAGGGCCCCGGTGGGGCCAACGTCCTGACTTTC.

The rearrangement joins TRBV19 to TRBJ2-1; 15 bases align to TRBD2. Germline CDR1 LNHDA, CDR2 SQIVND (reference sequence). The CDR3 has 16 amino acids. V dropped 9 bases and J dropped 8; count of bases not matched to a gene: 11. CDR3 bases: TGTGCCAGCCTGGACCCCGGGACTAGCGGGGGGTATGAGCAGTTCTTC. Amino acids: CASLDPGTSGGYEQFF.

The V gene is TRBV11-3, the J gene TRBJ2-3; 9 nucleotides align to TRBD2. The CDR3 consists of 17 residues. Losses at the gene ends were 5 bases for V and 2 bases for J; bases not matched to a gene: 11. Germline loops: CDR1 SGHNT, CDR2 YENEEA. The CDR3 loop is CASSPRGSGGPTDTQYF. CDR3 coding DNA: TGTGCCAGCAGCCCCCGTGGTAGCGGGGGACCCACAGATACGCAGTATTTT.

The chain combines TRBV14 with TRBJ1-2, with D unclear. This CDR3 region has 13 residues. The V end lost 3 bases, the J end lost 4 bases, and 9 bases lay between the germline ends. CDR1 and CDR2 (germline): SGHDN, FVKESK. The CDR3 sequence is CASSHGPTYGYTF. The DNA for the CDR3 is TGTGCCAGCAGCCACGGTCCCACCTATGGCTACACCTTC.

The rearrangement links TRBV7-2 to TRBJ2-7; TRBD2 aligns across 8 bases. CDR1 and CDR2 from the germline V gene are SGHTA and FQGNSA. The V segment lost 1 base and the J segment 2 bases; nucleotides outside the gene matches: 7. The CDR3 loop spans 16 amino acids. The CDR3 loop reads CASSLVSGILPYEQYF. The CDR3 DNA reads as TGTGCCAGCAGCTTAGTTAGCGGGATCCTCCCCTACGAGCAGTACTTC.

The rearrangement uses TRBV28 and TRBJ1-6; 8 bases are a match to TRBD1. Germline lookup yields CDR1 MDHEN and CDR2 SYDVKM. The CDR3 is 14 residues long. The ends lost 3 bases at V and 10 bases at J; junction bases unmatched: 5. The CDR3 sequence: CASSLGQAGSPLHF. Written as DNA, the CDR3 is TGTGCCAGCAGTTTGGGACAGGCTGGATCACCCCTCCACTTT.

V is TRBV5-1 and J is TRBJ2-1, with D perhaps TRBD2 (7 bases). V dropped 0 bases and J dropped 5 bases, with 15 bases sitting between them. Germline lookup yields CDR1 SGHRS and CDR2 YFSETQ. This CDR3 contains 16 residues. This chain's CDR3 is CASSLGGGGPNNEQFF. As DNA, the CDR3 is TGCGCCAGCAGCTTGGGGGGGGGCGGGCCCAACAATGAGCAGTTCTTC.

The V and J genes are TRBV10-2 and TRBJ1-4; tentative D call: TRBD1 (6 bases). The CDR3 covers 15 residues. The V end was cut by 3 bases, the J end by 8 bases, with 16 bases between. Germline CDR1 and CDR2: WSHSY and SAAADI. The CDR3 is CASSDPRGAGEKLFF. DNA for the CDR3: TGCGCCAGCAGTGACCCCCGGGGGGCCGGGGAAAAACTGTTTTTT.

V and J are TRBV7-9 and TRBJ1-1; 7 nucleotides line up with TRBD1. V shed 5 bases, J shed 3 bases, and the junction held 9 bases outside the gene matches. From germline, CDR1 is SEHNR and CDR2 FQNEAQ (reference sequence). The CDR3 has 15 amino acids. The CDR3 protein is CASSRLDRRDTEAFF. CDR3 DNA: TGTGCCAGCAGCCGATTGGACAGGCGGGACACTGAAGCTTTCTTT.

The rearrangement uses TRBV5-4 and TRBJ2-3, with D possibly TRBD2 on 6 matching bases. This CDR3 has 14 residues. Germline loops: CDR1 SGHNT, CDR2 YYREEE (reference sequence). Trimming removed 3 bases at V and 2 bases at J, with 10 bases between. In nucleotides, the CDR3 is TGTGCCAGCAGCTCGGGACTTTACACAGATACGCAGTATTTT. It encodes CASSSGLYTDTQYF.

V and J are TRBV6-5 and TRBJ2-7; D remains unclear. V gave up 6 bases and J gave up 7 bases, with 22 bases separating them. Germline loops: CDR1 MNHEY, CDR2 SVGAGI. The CDR3 extends over 15 amino acids. The CDR3 DNA reads TGTGCCAGCAGACCCTCTTGGTCCCCCGGTAAAGAGCAGTACTTC. This codes for CASRPSWSPGKEQYF.

The chain is built from TRBV7-8 and TRBJ1-4, with D tentatively TRBD1 (6 bases). The CDR3 runs 15 residues. The ends were cut back, 1 base at V and 4 bases at J, with 10 bases in the middle. CDR1 and CDR2 from the germline V gene are SGHVS and FQNEAQ. CDR3 loop: CASSLGQGSNEKLFF. The CDR3 bases are TGTGCCAGCAGCTTAGGGCAGGGGAGTAATGAAAAACTGTTTTTT.

This chain joins TRBV11-2 and TRBJ2-7, with D tentatively TRBD2 (7 bases). Germline lookup yields CDR1 SGHAT and CDR2 FQNNGV. V lost 6 bases and J 3 bases, leaving 21 bases between the germline ends. CDR3 length equals 16 residues. The CDR3 protein is CASSFRRPGEGYEQYF. In DNA, the CDR3 is TGTGCCAGCAGTTTTAGGCGGCCAGGGGAGGGCTACGAGCAGTACTTC.

The chain employs TRBV19 and TRBJ1-1; 7 nucleotides agree with TRBD1. V lost 7 bases, J lost 10 bases, and 18 bases stayed unmatched. Germline V gene sequence: CDR1 LNHDA, CDR2 SQIVND (reference sequence). The CDR3 sequence is 15 residues long. This chain's CDR3 is CASNHPSTGKGGAFF. In DNA, the CDR3 is TGTGCCAGTAACCACCCCTCGACAGGGAAGGGTGGAGCTTTCTTT.

CDR3 DNA: TGTGCCAGCAGCAAAAATCTGCGGACAGCAAACACTGAAGCTTTCTTT. As protein: CASSKNLRTANTEAFF. The chain joins TRBV9 to TRBJ1-1, with D possibly being TRBD1 (6 bases). Germline V gene sequence: CDR1 SGDLS, CDR2 YYNGEE. The CDR3 loop spans 16 amino acids. V gave up 4 bases and J gave up 2 bases, with 18 bases separating them.

V usage is TRBV6-5 and J usage is TRBJ2-5; tentative D call: TRBD2 (6 bases). V was cut by 7 bases and J by 5 bases, with 11 bases left in between. This CDR3 is 12 amino acids long. Germline CDR1 and CDR2: MNHEY and SVGAGI. The CDR3 bases are TGTGCCAGCATTGGACGGGAGGAGACCCAGTACTTC. Residues: CASIGREETQYF.

This chain connects TRBV4-3 to TRBJ1-3; unclear D gene. Germline CDR1 is LGHNA and CDR2 is YSLEER. CDR3 size: 16 residues. V lost 0 bases and J lost 0, with 9 bases in between. The CDR3 nucleotides are TGCGCCAGCAGCCAAGATCCGGCAGGCTCTGGAAACACCATATATTTT. It specifies CASSQDPAGSGNTIYF.

This chain joins TRBV2 and TRBJ2-1, with TRBD1 matching over 8 bases. J was trimmed by 9 bases and V by 4 bases; bases with no gene match: 14. Germline CDR1 is SNHLY and CDR2 is FYNNEI. The CDR3 has 16 residues. The chain's CDR3 is CASSADRGKLLGEQFF. The CDR3 DNA sequence: TGTGCCAGCAGTGCTGACAGGGGAAAACTCTTGGGTGAGCAGTTCTTC. The full variable domain, rest sourced from reference TRBV2 and TRBJ2-1, is EPEVTQTPSHQVTQMGQEVILRCVPISNHLYFYWYRQILGQKVEFLVSFYNNEISEKSEIFDDQFSVERPDGSNFTLKIRSTKLEDSAMYFCASSADRGKLLGEQFFGPGTRLTVL.

The chain carries TRBV6-6 and TRBJ2-1; D is uncertain. V lost 4 bases and J 6 bases, leaving 16 bases between the germline ends. Germline V gives CDR1 MNHNY, CDR2 SVGAGI (reference sequence). The CDR3 is 15 amino acids. DNA for the CDR3: TGTGCCAGCAGTTCTGCGTCCAGCGCTCTCAATGAGCAGTTCTTC. This gives the protein CASSSASSALNEQFF.

The rearrangement uses TRBV5-1 and TRBJ2-1; TRBD2 aligns across 8 bases. Germline assignment: CDR1 SGHRS and CDR2 YFSETQ. The V segment lost 4 bases and the J segment 3 bases; nucleotides outside the gene matches: 12. The CDR3 spans 17 residues. The CDR3 DNA reads TGCGCCAGCAGCCGTCGAGGGGGACTAGACGGCTACAATGAGCAGTTCTTC. Protein sequence: CASSRRGGLDGYNEQFF. The entire variable domain, with the rest obtained from reference TRBV5-1 and TRBJ2-1, is as follows: KAGVTQTPRYLIKTRGQQVTLSCSPISGHRSVSWYQQTPGQGLQFLFEYFSETQRNKGNFPGRFSGRQFSNSRSEMNVSTLELGDSALYLCASSRRGGLDGYNEQFFGPGTRLTVL.

The chain is built from TRBV9 and TRBJ1-2, with 7 bases matching TRBD1. In germline, CDR1 is SGDLS, CDR2 YYNGEE. The CDR3 is 14 amino acids. J lost 4 bases, V lost 4 bases, and 7 bases had no gene match. In DNA, the CDR3 is TGTGCCAGCAGCCCCTTCGGGACAGCCTATGGCTACACCTTC. Amino acid sequence: CASSPFGTAYGYTF.